A selection of T cell receptor beta chains follows, all from one sample in a study of low-dose radiotherapy and immunotherapy resistance in tumors. TCRdb recomputed calls from the reads with MiXCR, one row per CDR3 protein. The profile shows about 46,000 distinct CDR3 sequences, 12% of them singletons. Sequenced material: PBMCs, taken before treatment. These receptors were taken from a female donor with ovarian cancer. Each CDR3 is given with its conserved first and last residue. D genes are given only for firm matches. Not every row has a clone size; where given, it reads once, few, many or a size class.

>TRBV10-1|TRBD1|TRBJ2-7|many
TGCGCCAGCAGTGCGGGACAGGGGGCCCACGAGCAGTACTTC
CASSAGQGAHEQYF
>TRBV20-1|-|TRBJ2-1|many
TGCAGTGCCCCCAATAGAGTTAATGAGCAGTTCTTC
CSAPNRVNEQFF
>TRBV5-1|TRBD1|TRBJ1-1|many
TGCGCCAGCAGCAAGGGACAGGGCGGGGGCACTGAAGCTTTCTTT
CASSKGQGGGTEAFF
>TRBV7-9|-|TRBJ2-1|many
TGTGCCAGCAGCCTCGGGCCTAGCTCCTACAATGAGCAGTTCTTC
CASSLGPSSYNEQFF
>TRBV23-1|TRBD2|TRBJ2-7|many
TGCGCCAGCAGTCAGTCCCCGGGACTAGCGACTATTAAGACGGGATACGAGCAGTACTTC
CASSQSPGLATIKTGYEQYF
>TRBV5-1|-|TRBJ2-5|many
TGCGCCAGCAGCTTGGGCAGTCAAGAGACCCAGTACTTC
CASSLGSQETQYF
>TRBV29-1|TRBD1|TRBJ2-7|many
TGCAGCGTCACTACAGGGGGCGCTGAGCAGTACTTC
CSVTTGGAEQYF
>TRBV5-1|TRBD1|TRBJ1-5|many
TGCGCCAGCAGCTTGGGACAGGGGGTTAATCAGCCCCAGCATTTT
CASSLGQGVNQPQHF
>TRBV5-4|TRBD1|TRBJ1-2|many
TGTGCCAGCAGCCCGACAGGGTGGGGCTACACCTTC
CASSPTGWGYTF
>TRBV10-3|-|TRBJ2-2|-
TGTGCCATCAGTGAGGGACCCATTGCCGGGGGCACCGGGGAGCTGTTTTTT
CAISEGPIAGGTGELFF
>TRBV6-2/TRBV6-3|-|TRBJ1-1|many
TGTGCCAGCAGTTACGGGAATCGAGGGGAGGCTTTCTTT
CASSYGNRGEAFF
>TRBV24-1|-|TRBJ2-6|-
TGTGCCACCATCGAGGGGGGGTCTGGGGCCAACGCCCTGACTTTC
CATIEGGSGANALTF
>TRBV2|-|TRBJ2-3|many
TGTGCCACAGGCCGCAGCCCCACAGATACGCAGTATTTT
CATGRSPTDTQYF
>TRBV20-1|TRBD1|TRBJ1-1|many
TGCAGTGCTAGAGTAGGAGGGACAGAATCATCAGCTTTCTTT
CSARVGGTESSAFF
>TRBV18|TRBD1|TRBJ1-2|few
TGTGCCAGCTCACCGCATGGACAGGTTGATGGCTACACCTTC
CASSPHGQVDGYTF
>TRBV20-1|TRBD1|TRBJ1-1|many
TGCAGTGCTAAACCCAGCGGACAGGGGAGGGTGAACACTGAAGCTTTCTTT
CSAKPSGQGRVNTEAFF
>TRBV10-3|TRBD1|TRBJ1-5|many
TGTGCCATCAGTGAACAGGGGACTCAGCCCCAGCATTTT
CAISEQGTQPQHF
>TRBV10-1|-|TRBJ2-1|many
TGCGCCAGCAGTGTGACGGGAGCCCGGAATGAGCAGTTCTTC
CASSVTGARNEQFF
>TRBV28|-|TRBJ2-7|medium-sized
TGTGCCATCTCCAGGACAGCCCTGTCCTACGAGCAGTACTTC
CAISRTALSYEQYF
>TRBV30|-|TRBJ2-7|many
TGTGCCTGTGGAGAAAGCTCCTACGAGCAGTACTTC
CACGESSYEQYF
>TRBV20-1|-|TRBJ1-3|many
TGCAGTGCTAGAGATGCTCTGGGAGTGAGGGGAAACACCATATATTTT
CSARDALGVRGNTIYF
>TRBV28|-|TRBJ2-1|medium-sized
TGTGCCAGCAGTTTATACAATGAGCAGTTCTTC
CASSLYNEQFF
>TRBV11-2|TRBD1|TRBJ1-2|many
TGTGCCAGCAGCTCATACATGACAGGGGCCCACTATGGCTACACCTTC
CASSSYMTGAHYGYTF
>TRBV10-3|-|TRBJ2-5|-
TGTGCCATCAGTGAGTCTGACGAGACCCAGTACTTC
CAISESDETQYF
>TRBV28|-|TRBJ2-7|many
TGTGCCAGCGGGAAGACGGGGACCACTGTTTCTTCAGAGCAGTACTTC
CASGKTGTTVSSEQYF
>TRBV5-4|-|TRBJ2-5|-
TGTGCCAGCAGCTTCCGGGGGCTTGAGACCCAGTACTTC
CASSFRGLETQYF
>TRBV3-1|-|TRBJ2-7|-
TGTGCCAGCAGCCAAAGTATGTACGAGCAGTACTTC
CASSQSMYEQYF
>TRBV12-5|-|TRBJ2-7|many
TGTGCTAGTGGTTTGCCCAGGGCCATGTCCTACGAGCAGTACTTC
CASGLPRAMSYEQYF
>TRBV4-1|-|TRBJ1-1|many
TGCGCCAGCAGCCAAGAGGGCAAGAAGGCCCTGAACACTGAAGCTTTCTTT
CASSQEGKKALNTEAFF
>TRBV7-8|-|TRBJ2-1|few
TGTGCCAGCAGCTCGAACAGGTACAATGAGCAGTTCTTC
CASSSNRYNEQFF
>TRBV5-1|-|TRBJ2-2|many
TGCGCCAGCAGCTTTCGGGACATCAACACCGGGGAGCTGTTTTTT
CASSFRDINTGELFF
>TRBV28|-|TRBJ1-1|many
TGTGCCAGCAGCGACCTGGGGCAGGGTTCCACTGAAGCTTTCTTT
CASSDLGQGSTEAFF
>TRBV14|-|TRBJ1-1|many
TGTGCCAGCAGCCAAGAATCCAGGGCTTCATCTGAAGCTTTCTTT
CASSQESRASSEAFF
>TRBV28|-|TRBJ2-7|medium-sized
TGTGCCACCCAGACGAGCTCCTACGAGCAGTACTTC
CATQTSSYEQYF
>TRBV6-2/TRBV6-3|-|TRBJ2-5|many
TGTGCCAGCAGGGCCGGAGGGCGGGGGCCTTCAAGAGAGACCCAGTACTTC
CASRAGGRGPSRETQYF
>TRBV5-4|TRBD2|TRBJ2-1|few
TGTGCCAGCAGCCGATTGCGGGAGGGGAAGAATGAGCAGTTCTTC
CASSRLREGKNEQFF
>TRBV18|-|TRBJ1-1|-
TGTGCCAGCTCACGTTTCGGCACTGAAGCTTTCTTT
CASSRFGTEAFF
>TRBV5-1|-|TRBJ2-1|many
TGCGCCAGCAGCTTGTCAGGGCCCAATGAGCAGTTCTTC
CASSLSGPNEQFF
>TRBV10-3|TRBD2|TRBJ2-7|few
TGTGCCATCAGGGGGACTAGCGGGAGCTCCTACGAGCAGTACTTC
CAIRGTSGSSYEQYF
>TRBV2|-|TRBJ2-6|many
TGTGCCAGCAGTGAAGAAGGGGCAGGGGCCAACGTCCTGACTTTC
CASSEEGAGANVLTF
>TRBV28|-|TRBJ2-5|medium-sized
TGTGCCAGCTACGGGATATGGGAGACCCAGTACTTC
CASYGIWETQYF
>TRBV10-3|TRBD2|TRBJ2-3|many
TGTGCCATCAGTGAGACGTTAGCGGGAACCCCTACTAGCACAGATACGCAGTATTTT
CAISETLAGTPTSTDTQYF
>TRBV20-1|TRBD1|TRBJ2-7|-
TGCAGTGCTCCCCCGGGACAGGGTCCCTACGAGCAGTACTTC
CSAPPGQGPYEQYF
>TRBV19|-|TRBJ1-5|-
TGTGCCAGTCTCTCAAGGGGGACGGGTAGCAATCAGCCCCAGCATTTT
CASLSRGTGSNQPQHF
>TRBV5-5|-|TRBJ2-6|medium-sized
TGTGCCAGCAGCTTTTCCGGGGCCAACGTCCTGACTTTC
CASSFSGANVLTF
>TRBV6-8|-|TRBJ2-5|many
TGTGCCAGCAGTTACTCGAGGGAGACCCAGTACTTC
CASSYSRETQYF
>TRBV20-1|TRBD1|TRBJ2-2|many
TGCAGTGCTAGACCACGACAGGGACAGATAGCGACCGGGGAGCTGTTTTTT
CSARPRQGQIATGELFF
>TRBV10-3|-|TRBJ1-2|many
TGTGCCGTTCACGGGACCGATAACTATGGCTACACCTTC
CAVHGTDNYGYTF
>TRBV11-3|TRBD1|TRBJ2-1|many
TGTGCCAGCAGCTCGACAGGGGTCTCGGACAATGAGCAGTTCTTC
CASSSTGVSDNEQFF